The entry that follows covers one T cell receptor beta chain sequence. Amplified TCR beta CDR3 regions came from RNA transcripts. HTBI primers were employed in a first-round RT-PCR of the TCR CDR3. TCRdb analysed the multiplex PCR reads with MiXCR anew, one entry per CDR3 protein. The table shows a few hundred thousand distinct CDR3 sequences, with roughly 14% occurring only once. This sample was included in a study of T cells in Graves' hyperthyroidism and ophthalmopathy. This CDR3 comprises 14 residues. The germline CDR1 and CDR2 sequences are MGHRA and YSYEKL. With 1 base removed from V and 7 bases from J, the gap between germline ends came to 8 bases.

This TCR was sampled from a man aged 25-40 years with Graves' hyperthyroidism that later progressed to Graves' ophthalmopathy. The rearrangement uses TRBV4-1 and TRBJ1-6; D is uncertain. Sequencing used blood. CDR3 coding DNA: TGCGCCAGCAGCCAAGGACCTCTGAATTCACCCCTCCACTTT. It encodes CASSQGPLNSPLHF.